This T cell receptor beta chain is drawn from a study of cytomegalovirus exposure and HLA in healthy donors (dated by TCRdb to the late 2010s). Regarding the complete study: According to an earlier analysis of several hundred of the donors, some 170 million T cells yielded 117 million unique TCR beta sequences and about 300 Gb of sequence data. An early release covering roughly 640 HLA-typed donors comprised approximately 300 gigabases of sequencing data and 85 million to 100 million unique TCR sequences. The study combined high-throughput TCR immunosequencing, statistical association of individual TCRs with disease status, and machine learning to predict cytomegalovirus infection status. All discovery cohort repertoires had been generated using a single sequencing platform. The aim of the study was to test whether cataloging public T cell receptors could identify signatures of past pathogen exposure. In the later analysis, no new phenotypic data were used to find candidate immune exposures; instead, reliance was placed on TCR beta sequences and their occurrence across donors. Among 350 to 400 genotyped donors of the cohort, an average of about 240,000 unique TCR beta nucleotide sequences were sequenced per donor, 15% to 20% of them non-productive. Five DR-DQ haplotypes were handled as single units for association and clustering, since linkage in the cohort was strong. The number of typed donors differed by locus: roughly 629-640 for A, B, C, DRB1 and DQB1; some 500 for DQA1; 600 to 610 for DPA1; and about 470 for DPB1. Using immunosequencing, the study profiled T cell repertoires from roughly 650 subjects and related those repertoires to cytomegalovirus serostatus. In an earlier analysis of about 590 of the donors, high-throughput TCR beta sequencing was used to judge whether each TCR beta V gene segment behaved as functional or pseudogenic. Donor age, sex, ethnicity and CMV serostatus were compiled together with the repertoire data. A later analysis re-analyzed previously published TCR beta repertoires from about 600 donors and added high-resolution HLA genotyping to study TCR occurrence patterns. Besides the first cohort of 666 subjects, a separate validation cohort made up of 120 or so different subjects was used. A later genetic analysis took genome-wide SNP genotypes for about 55% of the roughly 700 donors and used that subset as a discovery cohort. HLA typing included class I and class II loci at four-digit resolution. Of the roughly 400 genotyped donors, roughly 80% fell in the genetic ancestry cluster associated with self-reported Caucasian donors. Study-wide findings and limitations: Because counts were too low, roughly 18 rarely observed V segments, including chromosome 9 orphons, were left out of the earlier analysis of roughly 600 of the donors. When HLA alleles, especially DR and DQ, strongly co-occurred, attributing TCR associations to individual alleles was difficult. Most TCR sequences were seen in very few donors, while some public TCRs were found in many individuals. Compared with the approximately 600-donor mean, donors in an Asian-associated ancestry cluster had fewer N-insertions in productive TCRs, according to a later genetic analysis. In a later analysis, the rate of TCR association differed among HLA loci, with DRB1 alleles having the most associated TCRs and HLA-C alleles having the fewest. In a later analysis, most CMV-associated TCR beta chains were found to appear HLA-restricted, with HLA associations seemingly driven largely by CMV exposure. The authors suggested that the approach could potentially be extended to other disease states and immunological phenotypes. The classifier was reported to diagnose cytomegalovirus status with high specificity and sensitivity in both the original and validation cohorts. In a later analysis, HLA-associated TCR beta chains were found to be more clonally expanded and to have lower generation probabilities than equally common non-associated chains. In vitro tests confirmed that a few of the cytomegalovirus-associated TCR beta chains recognize cytomegalovirus antigens. A later genetic analysis associated a missense DCLRE1C variant with V-gene and J-gene trimming of TCR beta chains, and an independent cohort replicated the association. Some IMGT-functional V segments, including TRBV6-2 and TRBV6-3, could not be distinguished by the 87-base-pair reads and were therefore excluded. Correlated functional status among segregating V segments might be attributable to linkage disequilibrium, but an unknown experimental factor could not be ruled out. In a later analysis, several top co-occurrence clusters were reported to appear linked to parvovirus B19, influenza, CMV and Epstein-Barr virus. A later analysis associated approximately 17,000 TCR beta sequences with specific HLA alleles at a false discovery rate of 0.05. The study gave a list of about 170 TCR beta chains associated with cytomegalovirus. A cluster of highly shared sequence variants was judged likely to represent a technical artifact of the sequencing pipeline. A further reported finding was that TCR beta sequences accurately predicted the HLA-A and HLA-B alleles for most subjects in the first cohort. Only TCR beta chains were sequenced in this cohort, and the absence of alpha or paired-chain data limited detectable features. HLA typing was unavailable for some donors at each locus, so association tests used only the typed subset. Roughly uniform sequencing depth across donors was assumed in presence/absence analyses, although this assumption may not hold. The only immune exposure information available for the cohort was CMV serostatus. In an earlier analysis of about 600 of the donors, most TCR beta V segments appeared in productive rearrangements about 90% or about 30% of the time, broadly matching IMGT annotations.

The cohort consisted of 666 healthy bone marrow donors. At the time of sampling, all cohort members were nominally healthy, though unrecorded immune exposures were likely present. The donor tested CMV seropositive and was one of the 289 seropositive cohort members. A peripheral blood sample was provided by each donor, and peripheral blood mononuclear cells were used for TCR beta sequencing. Genomic DNA was extracted from the blood cell samples with the Qiagen DNeasy Blood Extraction Kit. Preparation of the library involved the immunoSEQ multiplex PCR assay. A mixture of 60 forward primers for TCR Vbeta segments and 13 reverse primers for TCR Jbeta segments was used in the multiplex PCR. The CDR3 region of rearranged TCR beta genes was amplified from genomic DNA by a multiplex PCR assay. Amplified TCR beta libraries were sequenced as 87-base-pair reads on the Illumina HiSeq System. Turning to the authors' computational methods: In a later analysis, 77 million or so unique TCR beta chains were counted across the 690 or so repertoires, and approximately 11 million of these chains were shared by at least two donors. Raw reads were error-corrected and collapsed into unique sequences with a nearest-neighbor algorithm that merged closely related sequences to remove PCR and sequencing errors. CDR3 sequences were aligned to IMGT reference sequences to assign V, D and J gene segments. For a sequence to be retained, a match of at least six nucleotides to both a V gene segment and a J gene segment was required. Rearrangements were classified as productive when the CDR3 lacked stop codons and remained in frame with V and J, and all other rearrangements were classified as non-productive. CDR3 was defined by IMGT convention, running from the second conserved V-encoded cysteine to the conserved J-encoded phenylalanine. Sequences without an unambiguous match to a single V gene segment were excluded from the earlier analysis of several hundred of the donors. An earlier analysis of roughly 590 of the donors called V segments functional above 56.7% productive rearrangements and segregating when the between-donor standard deviation exceeded 5%. A statistical classification framework was built to diagnose cytomegalovirus status from the catalog of TCR beta chain sequences. V and J gene assignment, in a later analysis, came from comparing TCR nucleotide sequences with IMGT/GENE-DB human TR gene sequences. A later analysis assigned CDR3 sequences and most-parsimonious VDJ recombination scenarios with the TCRdist pipeline. In a later analysis, every TCR beta chain was defined by the combination of its CDR3 amino acid sequence and its V-gene family, and reads without a unique V-gene family were dropped. As a way to deal with suspected cross-contamination and a sequencing artifact, a later analysis dropped hundreds of nucleotide sequences that were highly shared and had low generation probability. In a later analysis, a clonal expansion index for each public chain was calculated from normalized within-repertoire ranks of inferred template counts. In a later analysis, generation probabilities were computed using a VDJ recombination model fitted to out-of-frame rearrangements, and the results were checked against IGoR. Hypergeometric tests were used in a later analysis to score TCR-TCR, TCR-HLA and TCR-CMV co-occurrence, with a repertoire-size bias correction applied to the TCR pairs. To estimate false discovery rates, a later analysis permuted the HLA or CMV assignments 20 times. In a later analysis, co-occurring TCRs were grouped using DBSCAN, with TCRdist sequence similarity added in when clustering inside HLA-allele-positive subsets. Repertoires with fewer than 30,000 or more than 120,000 public chains, plus five repertoires with anomalous nucleotide sharing, were excluded from co-occurrence clustering. What TCRdb holds here is the immuneACCESS table cut down to in-frame rearrangements. Part of the clones is not present; checked against another copy, under half of the missing clones reflect an unresolved V gene, and the others are unexplained. The DNA gave D and trimming, while V, J and clone size come from that table. The table for this sample lists around 29,000 clones; roughly 66% of them were counted only once. Around two fifths of the sample belongs to the ten largest clones.

The germline ends are 12 bases apart after V is trimmed by 2 bases and J by 2 bases. The CDR3, cysteine through phenylalanine, is 14 amino acids long. Only the CDR3 region is kept as DNA, spanning 42 bases read in frame from base 1. The germline V gene encodes CDR1 GTSNPN and CDR2 SVGIG (reference sequence). A remark on this clone: Its antigen has not been determined. Within one base of it there is no much larger clone, and no base qualities were kept.

Rearrangement joined TRBV30 to TRBJ2-5; TRBD2 could be the D gene, as 5 bases match. Sequenced material: PBMCs. The sequence was collected from a male donor in good health and CMV-seropositive. The sequenced DNA: TGTGCCTGGAGTAGTCGCAGCGGTCAAGAGACCCAGTACTTC. Its protein is CAWSSRSGQETQYF.